A selection of T cell receptor beta chains follows, all from one sample in a study of sequential checkpoint blockade in melanoma. The repertoire was sequenced with immunoSEQ multiplex PCR; TCRdb's copy has only in-frame clones and lacks some. The sample lists 2,000 to 3,000 clones; under 25% were seen once. Sequences were derived from tumor tissue (inferred from file names), sampled from a patient given nivolumab and ipilimumab in sequence. Every receptor here comes from a human donor with melanoma. Both conserved end residues are part of each CDR3. The D gene is left open where the match is weak. Size values are once, few and many counts, or a class for expanded clones, and some rows have none.

>TRBJ2-7|medium-sized|-|15|TRBV4-1
TGCGCCAGCAGCCAAGGTTACGCAGACTCCTACGAGCAGTACTTC
CASSQGYADSYEQYF
>TRBJ2-7|few|-|12|TRBV6-8
TGTGCCAGCAGTTACCGGGGAAACGAGCAGTACTTC
CASSYRGNEQYF
>TRBJ2-5|-|TRBD2|16|TRBV19
TGTGCCAGTAGCAAGGGACTAGCGGGTCCCTGGGAGACCCAGTACTTC
CASSKGLAGPWETQYF
>TRBJ2-3|-|TRBD2|16|TRBV18
TGTGCCAGCTCACCACGAGTCGGGAGGGCGGCAGATACGCAGTATTTT
CASSPRVGRAADTQYF
>TRBJ2-1|-|-|15|TRBV6-8
TGTGCCAGCAGTTACCCAGGGAGCTCCTACAATGAGCAGTTCTTC
CASSYPGSSYNEQFF
>TRBJ1-5|-|TRBD1|13|TRBV29-1
TGCAGCGTGGGACAGGGAAACAATCAGCCCCAGCATTTT
CSVGQGNNQPQHF
>TRBJ1-5|few|TRBD1|16|TRBV18
TGTGCCAGCTCAGCTGACAGGGCGGGTGGCAATCAGCCCCAGCATTTT
CASSADRAGGNQPQHF
>TRBJ2-7|-|TRBD1|14|TRBV5-1
TGCGCCAGCAGCTTCGGGACAGGGGGCCGGGAGCAGTACTTC
CASSFGTGGREQYF
>TRBJ2-5|many|TRBD2|16|TRBV11-3
TGTGCCAGCAGCCCGGGACTAGCTAGGGTCTCGGAGACCCAGTACTTC
CASSPGLARVSETQYF
>TRBJ2-7|few|-|11|TRBV6-7
TGTGCCAGCAGTTACAACTACGAGCAGTACTTC
CASSYNYEQYF
>TRBJ1-5|-|-|14|TRBV28
TGTGCCAGCAGTTTCAGAGAAAGCAATCAGCCCCAGCATTTT
CASSFRESNQPQHF
>TRBJ1-1|-|-|12|TRBV18
TGTGCCAGCTCACCAGGGGCGACTGAAGCTTTCTTT
CASSPGATEAFF
>TRBJ2-7|few|TRBD2|15|TRBV19
TGTGCCAGTAGTATAGCTACAGCGGGGGCCTACGAGCAGTACTTC
CASSIATAGAYEQYF
>TRBJ2-7|few|-|14|TRBV15
TGTGCCACCAGCAGAGATCGAGTTACAGGCGAGCAGTACTTC
CATSRDRVTGEQYF
>TRBJ2-1|few|TRBD1|17|TRBV30
TGTGCCTGGAGTGTCGGGACAGGTTTTAGCTCCTACAATGAGCAGTTCTTC
CAWSVGTGFSSYNEQFF
>TRBJ2-7|-|-|12|TRBV10-2
TGCGCCAGCTCCCAAGGAGGGGACGAGCAGTACTTC
CASSQGGDEQYF
>TRBJ2-1|-|-|13|TRBV12-5
TGTGCTAGTGGTTCTGGGACACTAAATGAGCAGTTCTTC
CASGSGTLNEQFF
>TRBJ2-7|-|-|14|TRBV19
TGTGCCAGTAGTATAGTGCAGGGAGAGTACGAGCAGTACTTC
CASSIVQGEYEQYF
>TRBJ1-5|few|-|18|TRBV11-3
TGTGCCAGCAGCCAAGGAGAGCAGGGGAGATATAGCAATCAGCCCCAGCATTTT
CASSQGEQGRYSNQPQHF
>TRBJ2-3|many|TRBD2|17|TRBV11-3
TGTGCCAGCAGCTTAGAGGCTAGCGGGAGAGGCACAGATACGCAGTATTTT
CASSLEASGRGTDTQYF
>TRBJ1-2|few|-|15|TRBV10-3
TGTGCCATCAGTGAAGGGCAGACACTTAACTATGGCTACACCTTC
CAISEGQTLNYGYTF
>TRBJ2-7|-|-|14|TRBV5-1
TGCGCCAGCAGCTTGGCCCCCCCCTCCTACGAGCAGTACTTC
CASSLAPPSYEQYF
>TRBJ2-7|few|TRBD2|17|TRBV6-8
TGTGCCAGCAGTTACCGTTCGACTAGCGGGGGCTTCTCCGAGCAGTACTTC
CASSYRSTSGGFSEQYF
>TRBJ1-4|medium-sized|-|15|TRBV11-3
TGTGCCAGCAGCTTACTGGACGGACCGAATGAAAAACTGTTTTTT
CASSLLDGPNEKLFF
>TRBJ2-7|-|-|13|TRBV19
TGTGCCAGTAGTTCTCAGCGGTCCTACGAGCAGTACTTC
CASSSQRSYEQYF
>TRBJ1-5|many|-|14|TRBV11-3
TGTGCCAGCAGCCTACAGGGTAACGATCAGCCCCAGCATTTT
CASSLQGNDQPQHF
>TRBJ2-7|-|-|14|TRBV19
TGTGCCAGTAGCACAATTGGATCGAACTACGAGCAGTACTTC
CASSTIGSNYEQYF
>TRBJ2-7|-|-|15|TRBV28
TGTGCCAGCAGTTTATCAGGGAGTAGGACCTACGAGCAGTACTTC
CASSLSGSRTYEQYF
>TRBJ1-1|few|-|17|TRBV30
TGTGCCTGGAGTGTACTCCGGCGCCTAAGAAGAGACACTGAAGCTTTCTTT
CAWSVLRRLRRDTEAFF
>TRBJ2-7|-|-|14|TRBV5-1
TGCGCCAGCAGTCCGGGACGAGGGATCTACGAGCAGTACTTC
CASSPGRGIYEQYF
>TRBJ2-3|-|-|13|TRBV10-2
TGCGCCAGCAGTGCTTCTAGCACAGATACGCAGTATTTT
CASSASSTDTQYF
>TRBJ2-3|few|TRBD2|16|TRBV5-1
TGCGCCAGCAGCTTGGTTAGCGGGAGTAGTACAGATACGCAGTATTTT
CASSLVSGSSTDTQYF
>TRBJ1-6|-|-|16|TRBV5-1
TGCGCCAGCAGCTTGGCCTGGGGCAGGGGTAATTCACCCCTCCACTTT
CASSLAWGRGNSPLHF
>TRBJ2-7|-|-|16|TRBV5-1
TGCGCCAGCAGCTTGGGGCACCGGGACTCCTCCTACGAGCAGTACTTC
CASSLGHRDSSYEQYF
>TRBJ2-6|-|-|16|TRBV6-8
TGTGCCATCAGTGGGCAGGGAGACTCTGGGGCCAACGTCCTGACTTTC
CAISGQGDSGANVLTF
>TRBJ2-7|few|-|12|TRBV28
TGTGCCAGCAGTTTACGGGACTACGAGCAGTACTTC
CASSLRDYEQYF
>TRBJ2-3|-|TRBD1|18|TRBV5-1
TGCGCCAGCAGCTTGGTATCTGGGACAGGGGGCTTCACAGATACGCAGTATTTT
CASSLVSGTGGFTDTQYF
>TRBJ2-1|-|TRBD1|17|TRBV6-8
TGTGCCAGCAGTTCACAACCCGGGACAGGGCTATTCAATGAGCAGTTCTTC
CASSSQPGTGLFNEQFF
>TRBJ1-2|-|-|14|TRBV15
TGTGCCACCAGCAGAGGGGGAGAAGGGAAAACCTACACCTTC
CATSRGGEGKTYTF
>TRBJ1-1|medium-sized|-|14|TRBV11-3
TGTGCCAGCAGCTTAGGACAGCTGAACACTGAAGCTTTCTTT
CASSLGQLNTEAFF
>TRBJ2-5|few|-|15|TRBV19
TGTGCCAGTAGTATAGATTTACAGCCTGGGGTGTCCCAGTACTTC
CASSIDLQPGVSQYF
>TRBJ1-5|-|TRBD1|15|TRBV5-1
TGCGCCAGCAGCACCGGGACAGCTAGCAATCAGCCCCAGCATTTT
CASSTGTASNQPQHF
>TRBJ2-1|few|-|14|TRBV30
TGTGCCTGGTCTGGGCGGGTTAAATACAATGAGCAGTTCTTC
CAWSGRVKYNEQFF
>TRBJ1-1|-|-|14|TRBV5-1
TGCGCCAGCAGCTTACAGGGTGGGGGGACTGAAGCTTTCTTT
CASSLQGGGTEAFF
>TRBJ1-1|-|TRBD1|13|TRBV6-8
TGTGCCAGCAGTCCCCAGGGGGGAACTGAAGCTTTCTTT
CASSPQGGTEAFF
>TRBJ1-5|-|-|12|TRBV30
TGTGCCTGGAGTTCCACCGATCAGCCCCAGCATTTT
CAWSSTDQPQHF
>TRBJ1-1|few|-|14|TRBV6-8
TGTGCCAGCAGTCACCGGGGGAGGAACACTGAAGCTTTCTTT
CASSHRGRNTEAFF
>TRBJ1-5|many|TRBD1|18|TRBV11-3
TGTGCCAGCAGCCAATCGGACAGACAGGGATTTGGCAATCAGCCCCAGCATTTT
CASSQSDRQGFGNQPQHF
>TRBJ2-3|-|TRBD2|16|TRBV5-1
TGCGCCAGCAGCTCCGGACTAGCGTTAAGACCAGATACGCAGTATTTT
CASSSGLALRPDTQYF
>TRBJ2-6|many|TRBD1|16|TRBV11-3
TGTGCCAGCGGGACAGGGGGGCATTCTGGGGCCAACGTCCTGACTTTC
CASGTGGHSGANVLTF
>TRBJ1-5|few|-|14|TRBV11-3
TGTGCCAGCAGCTTACAGGGATACAATCAGCCCCAGCATTTT
CASSLQGYNQPQHF
>TRBJ2-7|few|-|15|TRBV25-1
TGTGCCAGCAGTGAATCTGGCGGAAGAACCTACGAGCAGTACTTC
CASSESGGRTYEQYF
>TRBJ2-1|few|-|13|TRBV19
TGTGCCACACGACAGGGAGGGATGGATGAGCAGTTCTTC
CATRQGGMDEQFF
>TRBJ2-3|few|-|12|TRBV9
TGTGCCAGCAGCGGTGTTACAGATACGCAGTATTTT
CASSGVTDTQYF
>TRBJ2-7|few|TRBD2|15|TRBV6-8
TGTGCCATCAGCGGAACTAGCGGGAGGGCGGACGAGCAGTACTTC
CAISGTSGRADEQYF